This T cell receptor (beta chain) was identified in a study of blood T cell repertoires in COVID-19. Across the whole study: T cells, B-cell-depleted T cells, or PBMCs provided the cDNA or gDNA that served as material.

Assay: immunoSEQ multiplex PCR; the TCRdb copy retains only in-frame clones and omits some. The sample carries around 94,000 clones, about 86% recorded once. The germline V gene has CDR1 MNHEY and CDR2 SMNVEV (reference sequence). With V trimmed by 8 bases and J by 1 base, 4 bases remained unmatched. The CDR3 is made up of 13 amino acids. Sequenced sample: peripheral blood. The sequence came from an older man with acute or convalescent COVID-19. The chain couples TRBV27 to TRBJ2-5; 7 bases align to TRBD1. The CDR3: CASADRVQETQYF. The CDR3 coding sequence is TGTGCCAGCGCCGACAGGGTCCAAGAGACCCAGTACTTC.